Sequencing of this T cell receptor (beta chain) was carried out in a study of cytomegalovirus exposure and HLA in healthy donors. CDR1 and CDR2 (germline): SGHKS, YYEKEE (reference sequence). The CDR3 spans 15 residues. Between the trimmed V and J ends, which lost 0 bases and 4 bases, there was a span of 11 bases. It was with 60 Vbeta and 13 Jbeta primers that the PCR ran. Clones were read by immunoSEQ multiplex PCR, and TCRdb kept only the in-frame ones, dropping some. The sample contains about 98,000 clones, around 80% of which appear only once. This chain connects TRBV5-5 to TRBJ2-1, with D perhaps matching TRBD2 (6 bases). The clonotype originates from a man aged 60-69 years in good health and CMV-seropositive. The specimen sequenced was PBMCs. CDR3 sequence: CASSLATGTYNEQFF. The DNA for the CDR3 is TGTGCCAGCAGCTTGGCTACCGGGACTTACAATGAGCAGTTCTTC.